The rows below give T cell receptor beta chains drawn from one sample of a study of cytomegalovirus exposure and HLA in healthy donors. Data came from immunoSEQ multiplex PCR; TCRdb stores just in-frame clones and leaves some out. Of 100,000 or so clones listed, roughly three fifths are singletons. The sequencing sample was made of PBMCs. Every receptor here comes from a woman younger than 45 in good health and CMV-seronegative. CDR3s include the opening cysteine and the closing phenylalanine or tryptophan. Fields, in order: clone size, V gene, J gene, D gene, CDR3 DNA, CDR3 protein. The D gene is left open where the match is weak. Clone sizes are given selectively: once, few, many, or a class where the clone is expanded.

clone_size: few; v_call: TRBV6-5; j_call: TRBJ1-1; d_call: .; cdr3_nt: TGTGCCAGCAGGCAAGAGACTGAAGCTTTCTTT; cdr3_aa: CASRQETEAFF
clone_size: .; v_call: TRBV27; j_call: TRBJ2-1; d_call: TRBD2; cdr3_nt: TGTGCCAGCAGAAAACTAGCGGGGGGGAGTTACAATGAGCAGTTCTTC; cdr3_aa: CASRKLAGGSYNEQFF
clone_size: .; v_call: TRBV5-1; j_call: TRBJ1-1; d_call: .; cdr3_nt: TGCGCCAGCAGCTTGGGGGCCGGTCCTGAAGCTTTCTTT; cdr3_aa: CASSLGAGPEAFF
clone_size: .; v_call: TRBV27; j_call: TRBJ2-7; d_call: .; cdr3_nt: TGTGCCAGCGGAGGAGGGGCCTACGAGCAGTACTTC; cdr3_aa: CASGGGAYEQYF
clone_size: .; v_call: TRBV19; j_call: TRBJ2-7; d_call: .; cdr3_nt: TGTGCCAGTAGTGTCTCCAGGGACTCCTACGAGCAGTACTTC; cdr3_aa: CASSVSRDSYEQYF
clone_size: few; v_call: TRBV5-1; j_call: TRBJ2-7; d_call: .; cdr3_nt: TGCGCCAGCAGCTTGGACAACTCCTACGAGCAGTACTTC; cdr3_aa: CASSLDNSYEQYF
clone_size: .; v_call: TRBV4-1; j_call: TRBJ2-5; d_call: TRBD2; cdr3_nt: TGCGCCAGCAGCCAAGATCTACTAGCGAGGGAGAAGACCCAGTACTTC; cdr3_aa: CASSQDLLAREKTQYF
clone_size: .; v_call: TRBV4-1; j_call: TRBJ2-3; d_call: .; cdr3_nt: TGCGCCAGCAGCCAAGTTTCGGATACGCAGTATTTT; cdr3_aa: CASSQVSDTQYF
clone_size: few; v_call: TRBV13; j_call: TRBJ1-3; d_call: .; cdr3_nt: TGTGCCAGCAGCTCCCCAGGTGCTGGAAACACCATATATTTT; cdr3_aa: CASSSPGAGNTIYF
clone_size: .; v_call: TRBV27; j_call: TRBJ2-1; d_call: TRBD2; cdr3_nt: TGTGCCAGCAGTTCGCCGACTAGCCATGAGCAGTTCTTC; cdr3_aa: CASSSPTSHEQFF
clone_size: .; v_call: TRBV19; j_call: TRBJ2-2; d_call: TRBD1; cdr3_nt: TGTGCCAGTAGTTTGGGACAGACCTCGAACACCGGGGAGCTGTTTTTT; cdr3_aa: CASSLGQTSNTGELFF
clone_size: medium-sized; v_call: TRBV5-6; j_call: TRBJ1-1; d_call: .; cdr3_nt: TGTGCCAGCAGCATAACCGGGTCGAACACTGAAGCTTTCTTT; cdr3_aa: CASSITGSNTEAFF
clone_size: few; v_call: TRBV11-2; j_call: TRBJ1-2; d_call: TRBD1; cdr3_nt: TGTGCCAGCAGCTATTCCGGGACAGGGAACGGTCTCTATGGCTACACCTTC; cdr3_aa: CASSYSGTGNGLYGYTF
clone_size: .; v_call: TRBV7-2; j_call: TRBJ2-7; d_call: .; cdr3_nt: TGTGCCAGCAGCTTCGGGATAACCGCATACGAGCAGTACTTC; cdr3_aa: CASSFGITAYEQYF
clone_size: few; v_call: TRBV15; j_call: TRBJ1-4; d_call: .; cdr3_nt: TGTGCCACCAGCAGAGATTACGCCCCGGGGAATGAAAAACTGTTTTTT; cdr3_aa: CATSRDYAPGNEKLFF
clone_size: .; v_call: TRBV7-6; j_call: TRBJ1-1; d_call: .; cdr3_nt: TGTGCCAGCAGCTTAGCTCAAACAGGGCCGATAATGAACACTGAAGCTTTCTTT; cdr3_aa: CASSLAQTGPIMNTEAFF
clone_size: .; v_call: TRBV5-8; j_call: TRBJ1-1; d_call: .; cdr3_nt: TGTGCCAGCAGCCCCCCCAGGGTGGATCTTTCTTCGACTGAAGCTTTCTTT; cdr3_aa: CASSPPRVDLSSTEAFF
clone_size: .; v_call: TRBV7-8; j_call: TRBJ1-2; d_call: TRBD1; cdr3_nt: TGTGCCAGCAGCTCGGGACAGGGTTTGGGCTATGGCTACACCTTC; cdr3_aa: CASSSGQGLGYGYTF
clone_size: .; v_call: TRBV5-6; j_call: TRBJ2-1; d_call: .; cdr3_nt: TGTGCCAGCAGCCCGCAGGGGTTCTACAATGAGCAGTTCTTC; cdr3_aa: CASSPQGFYNEQFF
clone_size: .; v_call: TRBV7-9; j_call: TRBJ2-1; d_call: .; cdr3_nt: TGTGCCAGCAGCCCCATGTACCAGGGTGGGGAGCAGTTCTTC; cdr3_aa: CASSPMYQGGEQFF
clone_size: .; v_call: TRBV30; j_call: TRBJ2-2; d_call: .; cdr3_nt: TGTGCCTGGAGTAAAACAGGGCAGGGGGAGCTGTTTTTT; cdr3_aa: CAWSKTGQGELFF
clone_size: few; v_call: TRBV28; j_call: TRBJ1-2; d_call: .; cdr3_nt: TGTGCCAGCAGTACAGGGAAAGCTAACTATGGCTACACCTTC; cdr3_aa: CASSTGKANYGYTF
clone_size: .; v_call: TRBV5-1; j_call: TRBJ2-3; d_call: TRBD2; cdr3_nt: TGCGCCAGCAGCTTAGTTCTAGGCGGGAGCGGGGCTACAGATACGCAGTATTTT; cdr3_aa: CASSLVLGGSGATDTQYF
clone_size: .; v_call: TRBV29-1; j_call: TRBJ2-7; d_call: .; cdr3_nt: TGCAGCGTTACCCTCAGGGGTTACGAGCAGTACTTC; cdr3_aa: CSVTLRGYEQYF
clone_size: .; v_call: TRBV27; j_call: TRBJ1-5; d_call: .; cdr3_nt: TGTGCCAGCAGTCCCCAGAGCAATCAGCCCCAGCATTTT; cdr3_aa: CASSPQSNQPQHF
clone_size: few; v_call: TRBV7-3; j_call: TRBJ2-3; d_call: TRBD2; cdr3_nt: TGTGCCAGCAGCTCCCACCCCGGGACTATCAGCACAGATACGCAGTATTTT; cdr3_aa: CASSSHPGTISTDTQYF
clone_size: .; v_call: TRBV28; j_call: TRBJ2-5; d_call: TRBD1; cdr3_nt: TGTGCCAGCAGTTTAAGACAGGGCGGGGAGACCCAGTACTTC; cdr3_aa: CASSLRQGGETQYF
clone_size: .; v_call: TRBV7-9; j_call: TRBJ1-2; d_call: TRBD1; cdr3_nt: TGTGCCAGCAGCTTAGCAAGGACAGGGTCCTATGGCTACACCTTC; cdr3_aa: CASSLARTGSYGYTF
clone_size: .; v_call: TRBV27; j_call: TRBJ2-5; d_call: TRBD2; cdr3_nt: TGTGCCAGCAGTCGGGGGGGGAGTACGGAGACCCAGTACTTC; cdr3_aa: CASSRGGSTETQYF
clone_size: .; v_call: TRBV7-3; j_call: TRBJ1-1; d_call: TRBD1; cdr3_nt: TGTGCCAGCAGCGGCGACAGGGGAGAAGCTTTCTTT; cdr3_aa: CASSGDRGEAFF
clone_size: medium-sized; v_call: TRBV12-5; j_call: TRBJ2-5; d_call: TRBD2; cdr3_nt: TGTGCTAGTGGTCCGTTAAGCGGGGCCTTCCAAGAGACCCAGTACTTC; cdr3_aa: CASGPLSGAFQETQYF
clone_size: few; v_call: TRBV5-4; j_call: TRBJ1-1; d_call: .; cdr3_nt: TGTGCCAGCAGCGCAGGGGTGAGGGGGAACACTGAAGCTTTCTTT; cdr3_aa: CASSAGVRGNTEAFF
clone_size: .; v_call: TRBV19; j_call: TRBJ1-1; d_call: .; cdr3_nt: TGTGCCAGTAGTATAGGTGGAGGATGGGACACTGAAGCTTTCTTT; cdr3_aa: CASSIGGGWDTEAFF
clone_size: few; v_call: TRBV5-4; j_call: TRBJ1-2; d_call: TRBD1; cdr3_nt: TGTGCCAGCAGCTCGGACAGGAGCTATGGCTACACCTTC; cdr3_aa: CASSSDRSYGYTF
clone_size: few; v_call: TRBV5-4; j_call: TRBJ2-7; d_call: TRBD2; cdr3_nt: TGTGCCAGCAGCTCCCCTTTAACTAGCGCCAGTTACGAGCAGTACTTC; cdr3_aa: CASSSPLTSASYEQYF
clone_size: .; v_call: TRBV27; j_call: TRBJ2-7; d_call: TRBD2; cdr3_nt: TGTGCCAGCAGTCAATACCAGGGACTACTTCACTACGAGCAGTACTTC; cdr3_aa: CASSQYQGLLHYEQYF
clone_size: .; v_call: TRBV5-1; j_call: TRBJ1-3; d_call: .; cdr3_nt: TGCGCCAGCAGCGACAACCTCTCTGGAAACACCATATATTTT; cdr3_aa: CASSDNLSGNTIYF
clone_size: .; v_call: TRBV29-1; j_call: TRBJ1-2; d_call: .; cdr3_nt: TGCAGCTCTAGCGGGGGAGGAGGAGGCTATGGCTACACCTTC; cdr3_aa: CSSSGGGGGYGYTF
clone_size: .; v_call: TRBV6-1; j_call: TRBJ2-5; d_call: .; cdr3_nt: TGTGCCAGCAGTGGTCGAGGAGGGTGGTACCAAGAGACCCAGTACTTC; cdr3_aa: CASSGRGGWYQETQYF
clone_size: .; v_call: TRBV2; j_call: TRBJ1-4; d_call: .; cdr3_nt: TGTGCCAGCAGTGATCGAGGGTTTGGAACTAATGAAAAACTGTTTTTT; cdr3_aa: CASSDRGFGTNEKLFF
clone_size: .; v_call: TRBV5-1; j_call: TRBJ1-5; d_call: .; cdr3_nt: TGCGCCAGCAGCTTGGCGGACAGAAATCAGCCCCAGCATTTT; cdr3_aa: CASSLADRNQPQHF
clone_size: .; v_call: TRBV10-3; j_call: TRBJ2-3; d_call: .; cdr3_nt: TGTGCCATCAGAGGGGCGACTAGCACAGATACGCAGTATTTT; cdr3_aa: CAIRGATSTDTQYF
clone_size: .; v_call: TRBV11-2; j_call: TRBJ1-3; d_call: .; cdr3_nt: TGTGCCAGCAGCTTACGTGGGAGCTCTGGAAACACCATATATTTT; cdr3_aa: CASSLRGSSGNTIYF
clone_size: .; v_call: TRBV10-3; j_call: TRBJ2-1; d_call: .; cdr3_nt: TGTGCCATCAGTGTCGGGGGGCCCCGAGATGAGCAGTTCTTC; cdr3_aa: CAISVGGPRDEQFF
clone_size: .; v_call: TRBV2; j_call: TRBJ2-1; d_call: TRBD1; cdr3_nt: TGTGCCAGCAAAAACCTGGACAGGGGGATTGATGAGCAGTTCTTC; cdr3_aa: CASKNLDRGIDEQFF
clone_size: .; v_call: TRBV5-1; j_call: TRBJ1-4; d_call: .; cdr3_nt: TGCGCCAGCAGCTTGGATGGCAGGGTCGGGACTAATGAAAAACTGTTTTTT; cdr3_aa: CASSLDGRVGTNEKLFF
clone_size: .; v_call: TRBV6-5; j_call: TRBJ2-7; d_call: .; cdr3_nt: TGTGCCAGCAGTTCCCCGGACAGACCCCTCGAGCAGTACTTC; cdr3_aa: CASSSPDRPLEQYF
clone_size: few; v_call: TRBV4-3; j_call: TRBJ2-7; d_call: TRBD2; cdr3_nt: TGCGCCAGCAGCCCCCTAGCGGGAGCCTACGAGCAGTACTTC; cdr3_aa: CASSPLAGAYEQYF
clone_size: once; v_call: TRBV7-9; j_call: TRBJ2-5; d_call: TRBD1; cdr3_nt: TGTGCCAGCAGCACCCGAACAGGGGGCAGGGAGACCCAGTACTTC; cdr3_aa: CASSTRTGGRETQYF
clone_size: once; v_call: TRBV10-3; j_call: TRBJ2-6; d_call: TRBD2; cdr3_nt: TGTGCCATCAGTGAGGCTAGCGGGAGGGCCTCTGGGGCCAACGTCCTGACTTTC; cdr3_aa: CAISEASGRASGANVLTF
clone_size: .; v_call: TRBV30; j_call: TRBJ2-1; d_call: TRBD2; cdr3_nt: TGTGCCTGGAGTTGGGGGGGACTCGAGCGGGAAGGCGGTGAGCAGTTCTTC; cdr3_aa: CAWSWGGLEREGGEQFF
clone_size: few; v_call: TRBV28; j_call: TRBJ2-5; d_call: TRBD1; cdr3_nt: TGTGCCAGCAGCCCCAGGGGGCGCGCGATAGAGACCCAGTACTTC; cdr3_aa: CASSPRGRAIETQYF
clone_size: medium-sized; v_call: TRBV19; j_call: TRBJ1-4; d_call: .; cdr3_nt: TGTGCCAGCCTACCAGTTCCTGGGCGAACGGGGGAAAAACTGTTTTTT; cdr3_aa: CASLPVPGRTGEKLFF